This is a list of T cell receptor beta chains from one sample in a study of metastatic and nonmetastatic thyroid tumors. TCRdb ran MiXCR on the PCR reads. The sample yields roughly 10,000 clones, around 20% seen once. Specimen: adjacent normal tissue. Receptor source: a female donor with papillary thyroid cancer or a benign thyroid nodule (not recorded which). Some clones in this sample may be carry-over from other donors' samples. Both conserved end residues are part of each CDR3. The D gene is left open where the match is weak. Expanded clones get a size class; other rows say once, few or many, or leave the size out.

j_gene,d_gene,v_gene,abundance,CDR3aa,CDR3nt
TRBJ1-1,TRBD1,TRBV9,medium-sized,CASSVDPGQGMNTEAFF,TGTGCCAGCAGCGTAGACCCCGGACAGGGGATGAACACTGAAGCTTTCTTT
TRBJ2-7,TRBD2,TRBV3-1,many,CASSQASGNEQYF,TGTGCCAGCAGCCAGGCTAGCGGCAACGAGCAGTACTTC
TRBJ1-2,-,TRBV5-1,-,CASRMGGWDYGYTF,TGCGCCAGCAGGATGGGGGGCTGGGACTATGGCTACACCTTC
TRBJ2-1,-,TRBV12-3/TRBV12-4,medium-sized,CASSLIGSSYNEQFF,TGTGCCAGCAGTTTAATAGGGAGCTCCTACAATGAGCAGTTCTTC
TRBJ2-2,-,TRBV6-1,-,CASSVWAGGWNTGELFF,TGTGCCAGCAGTGTTTGGGCAGGGGGGTGGAACACCGGGGAGCTGTTTTTT
TRBJ2-5,-,TRBV7-9,many,CASSLDRRRETQYF,TGTGCCAGCAGCTTAGACCGCCGGAGGGAGACCCAGTACTTC
TRBJ1-1,-,TRBV20-1,-,CSARDEGFGAFF,TGCAGTGCTAGAGATGAGGGTTTCGGGGCTTTCTTT
TRBJ2-7,TRBD2,TRBV27,-,CASSQKSGRAYEQYF,TGTGCCAGCAGTCAGAAAAGCGGGAGAGCCTACGAGCAGTACTTC
TRBJ2-1,-,TRBV6-5,medium-sized,CASSYSGLGNEQFF,TGTGCCAGCAGTTACTCAGGGCTGGGGAATGAGCAGTTCTTC
TRBJ2-5,TRBD2,TRBV7-3,-,CASSLQGGVAGGPGGETQYF,TGTGCCAGCAGCCTCCAGGGTGGAGTAGCGGGAGGGCCCGGTGGAGAGACCCAGTACTTC
TRBJ2-7,-,TRBV20-1,-,CSANPVGGRSYEQYF,TGCAGTGCTAACCCTGTGGGGGGACGCTCCTACGAGCAGTACTTC
TRBJ2-7,-,TRBV27,large,CASSYQGKAYEQYF,TGTGCCAGCAGTTATCAGGGGAAAGCCTACGAGCAGTACTTC
TRBJ1-1,-,TRBV20-1,many,CSARGIRGRTEAFF,TGCAGTGCTAGAGGGATAAGGGGAAGGACTGAAGCTTTCTTT
TRBJ2-1,TRBD1,TRBV27,few,CASSFRGQGINEQFF,TGTGCCAGCAGTTTCAGGGGACAGGGTATCAATGAGCAGTTCTTC
TRBJ2-1,-,TRBV28,medium-sized,CASSYEPGPNNEQFF,TGTGCCAGCAGCTATGAACCGGGACCAAACAATGAGCAGTTCTTC
TRBJ2-2,-,TRBV19,many,CASSIDRSNTGELFF,TGTGCCAGTAGTATTGACAGGTCGAACACCGGGGAGCTGTTTTTT
TRBJ2-5,-,TRBV14,many,CASSQEWGQETQYF,TGTGCCAGCAGCCAAGAGTGGGGCCAAGAGACCCAGTACTTC
TRBJ2-1,TRBD2,TRBV5-6,many,CASSPGTSGSHNEQFF,TGTGCCAGCAGCCCCGGGACTAGCGGGAGCCACAATGAGCAGTTCTTC
TRBJ2-4,TRBD2,TRBV5-5,many,CASSLAGREGNIQYF,TGTGCCAGCAGCTTGGCAGGCAGGGAGGGAAACATTCAGTACTTC
TRBJ2-7,-,TRBV6-1,-,CASRGPGYYYEQYF,TGTGCCAGCAGGGGCCCGGGGTACTACTACGAGCAGTACTTC
TRBJ1-2,TRBD1,TRBV24-1,-,CATSDLRRQGYGYTF,TGTGCCACCAGTGATTTGAGGAGACAGGGGTATGGCTACACCTTC
TRBJ2-7,-,TRBV7-9,few,CAISLDYEQYF,TGTGCCATCAGCCTCGATTACGAGCAGTACTTC
TRBJ1-2,-,TRBV9,many,CASSAVGGNYGYTF,TGTGCCAGCAGCGCCGTGGGGGGCAACTATGGCTACACCTTC
TRBJ1-2,-,TRBV12-3/TRBV12-4,medium-sized,CASSLNRRFTF,TGTGCCAGCAGTTTAAACCGAAGGTTTACCTTC
TRBJ2-7,-,TRBV12-3/TRBV12-4,few,CASILGGGVGEQYF,TGTGCCAGCATTTTAGGAGGGGGTGTTGGTGAGCAGTACTTC
TRBJ2-3,TRBD2,TRBV20-1,many,CSARGGLAGGQTDTQYF,TGCAGTGCTAGAGGTGGACTAGCGGGGGGCCAGACAGATACGCAGTATTTT
TRBJ2-6,-,TRBV7-2,many,CASSKGWGARFVGANVLTF,TGTGCCAGCAGCAAAGGCTGGGGGGCCCGCTTTGTTGGGGCCAACGTCCTGACTTTC
TRBJ1-5,-,TRBV6-4,-,CASSDGYGQPQHF,TGTGCCAGCAGTGACGGTTATGGACAGCCCCAGCATTTT
TRBJ1-1,-,TRBV13,many,CASSPRRSFNTEAFF,TGTGCCAGCAGCCCGAGGCGGAGTTTTAACACTGAAGCTTTCTTT
TRBJ2-5,TRBD2,TRBV7-2,-,CASSLVAGGHQEDQYF,TGTGCCAGCAGCTTAGTGGCGGGGGGACACCAAGAGGACCAGTACTTC
TRBJ1-3,-,TRBV30,many,CAWSVTSGNTIYF,TGTGCCTGGAGTGTTACCTCTGGAAACACCATATATTTT
TRBJ1-1,TRBD1,TRBV20-1,once,CSAPDRGTEAFF,TGCAGTGCCCCTGACAGGGGCACTGAAGCTTTCTTT
TRBJ2-3,TRBD1,TRBV12-3/TRBV12-4,many,CASSFSDRVSKNTQYF,TGTGCCAGCAGTTTCTCGGACAGGGTTTCTAAAAATACGCAGTATTTT
TRBJ2-6,-,TRBV7-3,-,CASGLEGRYGSNVLTF,TGTGCCAGCGGGTTAGAAGGGCGGTATGGGTCCAACGTCCTGACTTTC
TRBJ2-3,-,TRBV20-1,once,CSASVGAPRSDTQYF,TGCAGTGCTAGCGTGGGGGCCCCCCGATCGGATACGCAGTATTTT
TRBJ1-4,-,TRBV19,-,CASRLGEKLFF,TGTGCCAGTAGACTGGGCGAAAAACTGTTTTTT
TRBJ1-2,-,TRBV6-5,-,CASSYPRGNGYTF,TGTGCCAGCAGTTACCCCAGGGGTAATGGCTACACCTTC
TRBJ2-7,-,TRBV2,medium-sized,CASSEVGYEQYF,TGTGCCAGCAGTGAGGTAGGGTATGAGCAGTACTTC
TRBJ1-2,-,TRBV6-2/TRBV6-3,medium-sized,CASSYSKEVMRGYTF,TGTGCCAGCAGTTACTCGAAGGAGGTAATGCGTGGCTACACCTTC
TRBJ2-1,-,TRBV9,-,CASSVVAAGNEQFF,TGTGCCAGCAGCGTAGTAGCGGCAGGGAATGAGCAGTTCTTC